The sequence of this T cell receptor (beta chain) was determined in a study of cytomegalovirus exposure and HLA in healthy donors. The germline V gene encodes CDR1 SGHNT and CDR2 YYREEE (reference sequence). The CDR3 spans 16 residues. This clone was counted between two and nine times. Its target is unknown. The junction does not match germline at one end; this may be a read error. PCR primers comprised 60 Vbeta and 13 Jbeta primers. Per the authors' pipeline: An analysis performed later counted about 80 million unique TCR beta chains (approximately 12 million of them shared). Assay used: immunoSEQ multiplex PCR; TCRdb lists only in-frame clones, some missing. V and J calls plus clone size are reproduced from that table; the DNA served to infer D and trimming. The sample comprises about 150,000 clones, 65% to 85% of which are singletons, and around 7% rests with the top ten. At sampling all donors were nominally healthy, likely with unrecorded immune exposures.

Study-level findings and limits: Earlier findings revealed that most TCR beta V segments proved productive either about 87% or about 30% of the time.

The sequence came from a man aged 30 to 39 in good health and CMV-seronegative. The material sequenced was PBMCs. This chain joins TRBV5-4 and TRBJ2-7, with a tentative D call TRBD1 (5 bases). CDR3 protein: CASSLVAERGSDEQYF. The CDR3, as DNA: TGTGCCAGCAGCTTGGTTGCCGAAAGGGGCTCCGACGAGCAGTACTTC.